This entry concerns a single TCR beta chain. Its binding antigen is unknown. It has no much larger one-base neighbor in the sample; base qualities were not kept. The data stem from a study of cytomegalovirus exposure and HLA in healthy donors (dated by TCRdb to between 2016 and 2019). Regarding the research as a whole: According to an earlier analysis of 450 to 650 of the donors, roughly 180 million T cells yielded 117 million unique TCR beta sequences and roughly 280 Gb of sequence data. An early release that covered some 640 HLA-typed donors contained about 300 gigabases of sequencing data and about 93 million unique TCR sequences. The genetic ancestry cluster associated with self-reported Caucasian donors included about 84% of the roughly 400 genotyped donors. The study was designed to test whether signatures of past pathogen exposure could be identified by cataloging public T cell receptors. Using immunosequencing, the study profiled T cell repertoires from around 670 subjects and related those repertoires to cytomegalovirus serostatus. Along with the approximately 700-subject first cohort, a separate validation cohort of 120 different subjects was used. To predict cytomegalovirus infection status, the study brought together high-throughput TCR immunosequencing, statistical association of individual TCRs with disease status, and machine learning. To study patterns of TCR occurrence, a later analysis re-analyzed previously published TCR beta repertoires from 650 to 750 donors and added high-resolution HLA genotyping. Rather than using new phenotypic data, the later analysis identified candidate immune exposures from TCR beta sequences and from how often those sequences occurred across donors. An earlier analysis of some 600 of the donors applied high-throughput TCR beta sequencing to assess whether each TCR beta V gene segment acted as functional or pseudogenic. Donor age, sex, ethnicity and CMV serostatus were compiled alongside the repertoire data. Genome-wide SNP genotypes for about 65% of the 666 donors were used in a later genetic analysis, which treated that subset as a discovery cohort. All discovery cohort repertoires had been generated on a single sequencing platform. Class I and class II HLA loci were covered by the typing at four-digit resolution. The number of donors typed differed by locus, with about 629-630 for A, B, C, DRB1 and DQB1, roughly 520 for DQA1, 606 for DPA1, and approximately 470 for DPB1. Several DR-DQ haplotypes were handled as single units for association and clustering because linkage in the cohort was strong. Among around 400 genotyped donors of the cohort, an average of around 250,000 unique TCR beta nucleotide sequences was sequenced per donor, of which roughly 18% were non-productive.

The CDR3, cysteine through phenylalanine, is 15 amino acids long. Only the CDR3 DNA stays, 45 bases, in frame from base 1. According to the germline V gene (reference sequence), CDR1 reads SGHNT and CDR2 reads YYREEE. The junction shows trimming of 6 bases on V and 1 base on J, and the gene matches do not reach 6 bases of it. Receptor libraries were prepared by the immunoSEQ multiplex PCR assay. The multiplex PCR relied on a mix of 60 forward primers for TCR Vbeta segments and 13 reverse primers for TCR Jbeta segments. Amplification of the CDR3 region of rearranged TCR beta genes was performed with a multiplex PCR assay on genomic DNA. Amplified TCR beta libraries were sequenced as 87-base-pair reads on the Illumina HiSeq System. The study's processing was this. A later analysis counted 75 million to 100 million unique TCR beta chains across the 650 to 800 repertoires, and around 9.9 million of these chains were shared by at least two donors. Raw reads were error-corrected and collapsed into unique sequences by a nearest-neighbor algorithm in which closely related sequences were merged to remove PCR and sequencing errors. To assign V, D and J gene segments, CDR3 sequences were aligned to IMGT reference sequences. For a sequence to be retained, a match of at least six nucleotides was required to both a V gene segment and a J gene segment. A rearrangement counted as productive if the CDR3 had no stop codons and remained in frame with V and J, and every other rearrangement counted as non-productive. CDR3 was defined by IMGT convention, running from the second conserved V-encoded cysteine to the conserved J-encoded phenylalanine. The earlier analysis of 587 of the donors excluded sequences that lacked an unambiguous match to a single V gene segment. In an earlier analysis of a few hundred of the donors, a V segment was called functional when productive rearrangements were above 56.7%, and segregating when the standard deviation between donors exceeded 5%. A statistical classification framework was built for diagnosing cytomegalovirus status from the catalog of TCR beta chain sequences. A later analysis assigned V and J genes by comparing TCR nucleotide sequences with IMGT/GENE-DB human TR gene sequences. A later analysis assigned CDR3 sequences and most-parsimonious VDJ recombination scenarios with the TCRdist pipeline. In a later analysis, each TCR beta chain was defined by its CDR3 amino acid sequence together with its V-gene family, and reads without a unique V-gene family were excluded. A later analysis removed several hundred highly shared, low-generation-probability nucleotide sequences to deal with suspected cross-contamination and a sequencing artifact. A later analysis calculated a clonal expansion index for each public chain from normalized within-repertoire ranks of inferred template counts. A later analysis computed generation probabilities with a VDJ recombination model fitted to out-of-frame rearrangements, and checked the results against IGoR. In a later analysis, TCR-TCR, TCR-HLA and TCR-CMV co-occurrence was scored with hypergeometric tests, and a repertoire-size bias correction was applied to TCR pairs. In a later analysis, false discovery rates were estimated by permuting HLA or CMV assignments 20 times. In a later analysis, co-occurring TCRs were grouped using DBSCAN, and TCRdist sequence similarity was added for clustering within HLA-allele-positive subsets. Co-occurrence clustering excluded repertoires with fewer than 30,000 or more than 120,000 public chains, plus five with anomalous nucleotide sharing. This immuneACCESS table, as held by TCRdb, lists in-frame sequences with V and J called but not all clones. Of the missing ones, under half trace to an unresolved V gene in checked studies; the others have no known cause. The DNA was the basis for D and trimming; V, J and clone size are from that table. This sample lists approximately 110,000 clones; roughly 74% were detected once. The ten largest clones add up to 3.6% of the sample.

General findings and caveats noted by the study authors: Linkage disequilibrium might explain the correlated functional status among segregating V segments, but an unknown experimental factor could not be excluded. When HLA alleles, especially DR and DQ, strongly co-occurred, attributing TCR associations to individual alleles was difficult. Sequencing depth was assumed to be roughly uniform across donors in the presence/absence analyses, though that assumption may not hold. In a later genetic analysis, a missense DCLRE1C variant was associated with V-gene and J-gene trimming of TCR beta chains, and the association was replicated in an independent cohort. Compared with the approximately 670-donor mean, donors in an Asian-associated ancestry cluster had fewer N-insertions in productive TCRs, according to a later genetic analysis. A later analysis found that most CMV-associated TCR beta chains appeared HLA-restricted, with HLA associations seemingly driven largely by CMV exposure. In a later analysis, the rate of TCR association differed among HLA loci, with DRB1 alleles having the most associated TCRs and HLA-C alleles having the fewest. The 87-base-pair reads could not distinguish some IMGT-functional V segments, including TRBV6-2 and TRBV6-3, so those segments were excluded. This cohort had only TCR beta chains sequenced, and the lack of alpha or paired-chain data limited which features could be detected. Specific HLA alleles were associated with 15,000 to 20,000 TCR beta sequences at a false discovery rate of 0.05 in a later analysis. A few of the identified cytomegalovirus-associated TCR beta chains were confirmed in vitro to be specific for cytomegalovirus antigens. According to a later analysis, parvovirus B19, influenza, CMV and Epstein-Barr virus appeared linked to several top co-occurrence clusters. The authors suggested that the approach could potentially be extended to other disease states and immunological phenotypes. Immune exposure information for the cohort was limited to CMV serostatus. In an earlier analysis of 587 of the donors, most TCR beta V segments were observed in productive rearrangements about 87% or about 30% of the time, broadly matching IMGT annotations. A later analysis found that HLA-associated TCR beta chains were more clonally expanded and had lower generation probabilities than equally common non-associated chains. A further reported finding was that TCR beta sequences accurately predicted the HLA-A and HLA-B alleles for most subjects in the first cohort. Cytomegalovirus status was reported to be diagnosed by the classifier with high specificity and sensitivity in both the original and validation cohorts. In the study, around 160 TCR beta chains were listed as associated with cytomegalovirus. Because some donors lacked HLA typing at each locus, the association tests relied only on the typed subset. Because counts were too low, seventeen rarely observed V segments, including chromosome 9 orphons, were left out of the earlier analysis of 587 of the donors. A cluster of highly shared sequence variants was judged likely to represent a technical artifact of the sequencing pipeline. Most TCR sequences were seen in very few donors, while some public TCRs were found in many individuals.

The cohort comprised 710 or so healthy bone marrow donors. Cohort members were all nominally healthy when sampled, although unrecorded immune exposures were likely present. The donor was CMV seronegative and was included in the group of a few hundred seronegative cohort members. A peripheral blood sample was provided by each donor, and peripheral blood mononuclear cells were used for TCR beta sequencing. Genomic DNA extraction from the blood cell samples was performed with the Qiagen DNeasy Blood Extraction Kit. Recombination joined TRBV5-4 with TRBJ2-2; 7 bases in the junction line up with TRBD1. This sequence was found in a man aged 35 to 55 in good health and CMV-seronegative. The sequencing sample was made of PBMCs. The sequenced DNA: TGTGCCAGCATGATGGGGACAGAGAACACCGGGGAGCTGTTTTTT. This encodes CASMMGTENTGELFF.